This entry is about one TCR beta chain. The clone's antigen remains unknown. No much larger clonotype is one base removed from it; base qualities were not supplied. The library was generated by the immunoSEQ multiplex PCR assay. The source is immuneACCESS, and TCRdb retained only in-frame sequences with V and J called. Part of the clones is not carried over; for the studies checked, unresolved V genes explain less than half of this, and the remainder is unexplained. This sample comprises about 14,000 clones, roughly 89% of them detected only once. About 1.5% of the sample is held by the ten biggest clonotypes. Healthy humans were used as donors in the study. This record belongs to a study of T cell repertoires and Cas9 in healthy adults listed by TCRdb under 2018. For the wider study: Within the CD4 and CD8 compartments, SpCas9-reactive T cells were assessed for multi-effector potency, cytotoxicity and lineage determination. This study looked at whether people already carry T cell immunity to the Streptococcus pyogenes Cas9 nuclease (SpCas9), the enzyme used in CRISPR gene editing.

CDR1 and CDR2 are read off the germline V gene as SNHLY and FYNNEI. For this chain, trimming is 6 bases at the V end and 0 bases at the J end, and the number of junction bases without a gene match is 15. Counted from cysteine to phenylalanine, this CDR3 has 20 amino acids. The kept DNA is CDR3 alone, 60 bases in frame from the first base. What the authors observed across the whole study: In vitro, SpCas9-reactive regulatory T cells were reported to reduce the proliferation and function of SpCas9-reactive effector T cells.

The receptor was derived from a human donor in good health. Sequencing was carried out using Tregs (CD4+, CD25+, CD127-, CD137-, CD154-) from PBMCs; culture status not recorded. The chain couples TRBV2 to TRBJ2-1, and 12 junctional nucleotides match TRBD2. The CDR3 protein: CASRTPGLAGPRSSYNEQFF. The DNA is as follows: TGTGCCAGCAGAACACCGGGACTAGCGGGTCCCCGAAGCTCCTACAATGAGCAGTTCTTC.